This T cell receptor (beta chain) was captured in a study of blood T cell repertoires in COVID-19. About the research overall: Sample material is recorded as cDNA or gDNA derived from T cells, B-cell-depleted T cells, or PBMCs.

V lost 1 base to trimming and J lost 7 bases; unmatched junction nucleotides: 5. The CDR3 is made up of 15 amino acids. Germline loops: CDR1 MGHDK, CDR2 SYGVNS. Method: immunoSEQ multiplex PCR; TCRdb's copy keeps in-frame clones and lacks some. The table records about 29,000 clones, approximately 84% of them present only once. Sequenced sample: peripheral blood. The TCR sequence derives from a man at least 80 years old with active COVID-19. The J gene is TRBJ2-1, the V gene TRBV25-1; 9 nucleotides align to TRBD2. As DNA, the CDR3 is TGTGCCAGCAGTGAATTCGGCGGGGGGGCTAATGAGCAGTTCTTC. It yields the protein CASSEFGGGANEQFF.